Listed here are 7 T cell receptor beta chains from one sample, sequenced in a study of cytomegalovirus exposure and HLA in healthy donors. The method was immunoSEQ multiplex PCR; TCRdb's version includes in-frame clones alone and lacks a portion of them. This sample has more than 250,000 clones, with 87% found just once. The specimen sequenced was PBMCs. The receptors stem from a woman aged 25 to 45 in good health and CMV-seropositive.

The chain is built from TRBV27 and TRBJ2-7, with TRBD2 as a possible D gene (7 bases). The V and J ends lost 5 bases and 2 bases respectively, with 13 bases between them. The V gene's germline CDR1 is MNHEY and CDR2 SMNVEV (reference sequence). The CDR3 has 14 amino acids. CDR3 protein: CASSAQGGTYEQYF. DNA for the CDR3: TGTGCCAGCAGTGCACAGGGAGGGACCTACGAGCAGTACTTC.

This clone was seen just once. V usage is TRBV13 and J usage is TRBJ1-3; 7 bases line up with TRBD1. V shed 5 bases, J shed 3 bases, and the junction held 4 bases outside the gene matches. This CDR3 contains 14 residues. The germline CDR1 and CDR2 sequences are PRHDT and FYEKMQ (reference sequence). The CDR3 bases are TGTGCCAGCAGCGCAGGGGGTTTTGGAAACACCATATATTTT. As protein: CASSAGGFGNTIYF.

This chain uses TRBV27 with TRBJ2-5; 7 bases align to TRBD2. Germline V gene data show CDR1 as MNHEY and CDR2 as SMNVEV (reference sequence). There are 15 residues in the CDR3. Trimming cost V 6 bases and J 4 bases; bases outside gene matches: 11. CDR3 in amino acids: CASSSLAGVLETQYF. The CDR3 nucleotides read TGTGCCAGCAGCAGTCTTGCGGGAGTGTTAGAGACCCAGTACTTC.

The chain links TRBV13 to TRBJ2-1, with 11 bases identical to TRBD2. The CDR3 consists of 18 residues. Unmatched junction bases numbered 10, after V lost 5 bases and J lost 1 base. Germline loops: CDR1 PRHDT, CDR2 FYEKMQ (reference sequence). This CDR3 reads CASSTLAGGRLSYNEQFF. The CDR3 DNA follows: TGTGCCAGCAGCACCTTAGCGGGGGGGCGGTTGTCCTACAATGAGCAGTTCTTC.

This sequence joins TRBV23-1 and TRBJ1-6, with no clear D. TRBV23-1 is an ORF; its function is uncertain. Trimming stripped 7 bases from V and 6 bases from J, with 16 bases between. This CDR3 contains 15 residues. This CDR3 reads CASTPTRESNSPLHF. The CDR3 region has the DNA TGCGCCAGCACCCCCACGAGAGAATCTAATTCACCCCTCCACTTT.

J is TRBJ2-3 and V is TRBV9; D gene uncertain. CDR1 is SGDLS and CDR2 is YYNGEE in the germline V gene. CDR3 length equals 15 residues. Trimming took 0 bases from V and 2 from J, leaving 10 bases between them. This CDR3 is CASSVDGRPTDTQYF. The CDR3 DNA follows: TGTGCCAGCAGCGTAGATGGAAGGCCCACAGATACGCAGTATTTT.

The rearrangement links TRBV6-6 to TRBJ2-2; no definite D call. Germline V CDR1 and CDR2: MNHNY, SVGAGI (reference sequence). The CDR3 is 14 amino acids. Trimming shortened V by 2 bases and J by 4 bases, and 8 bases separated the two germline ends. The CDR3 nucleotides are TGTGCCAGCAGTTACAGCAGGACCACCGGGGAGCTGTTTTTT. It codes for CASSYSRTTGELFF.